What follows is one T cell receptor (beta chain) and its context. Authors' processing steps: Amplification from reference gene primers served as the basis for estimated nucleated cell counts. Sequencing used immunoSEQ multiplex PCR; TCRdb keeps in-frame clones, though not all of them. V and J calls and clone size are as listed in that table; D and trimming were resolved from the DNA. The sample records about 300,000 clones, roughly 80% being singletons. The data derive from a study of blood T cell repertoires in COVID-19. CDR1 and CDR2 (germline): SGHRS, YFSETQ. The CDR3 covers 12 residues. The V end lost 2 bases, the J end lost 7 bases, and 7 bases lay between the germline ends.

This clonotype was sampled from a human donor with COVID-19, enrolled during active disease. The donor label of this sample is uncertain. The chain combines TRBV5-1 with TRBJ2-1; D is perhaps TRBD2 (6 bases). Sequenced input: peripheral blood. Here the CDR3 DNA reads TGCGCCAGCAGCTTCGCGGGGAATGAGCAGTTCTTC. The encoded protein is CASSFAGNEQFF.